These 20 T cell receptor beta chains were all obtained from the same sample, sequenced in a study of T cells after yellow fever vaccination. TCRdb ran MiXCR on the 5' RACE reads and lists one entry per CDR3 protein. The table lists about 320,000 distinct CDR3 sequences, 3.5% to 5% of them singletons. The material sequenced was PBMCs, taken 15 days after the yellow fever booster vaccination. The receptor source for this set is a man aged 18 to 30 who received the YFV17D yellow fever vaccine.

This clonotype was detected ten times or more. The chain recombines TRBV7-9 with TRBJ1-1; D unclear. The CDR3 contains 13 residues. Trimming removed 4 bases from V and 4 bases from J, with 10 bases in between. Germline V gene data show CDR1 as SEHNR and CDR2 as FQNEAQ (reference sequence). The CDR3: CASSYITSTEAFF. The CDR3 DNA reads as TGTGCCAGCAGCTACATCACGAGCACTGAAGCTTTCTTT.

This clonotype has a handful of counts. The CDR3 DNA reads as TGTGCCAGCAGTGATCACCAACAGAATCAGCCCCAGCATTTT. Protein sequence: CASSDHQQNQPQHF. J is TRBJ1-5 and V is TRBV25-1, with D hard to call. CDR1 and CDR2 (germline): MGHDK, SYGVNS. With 3 bases removed from V and 4 bases from J, the gap between germline ends came to 10 bases. The CDR3 contains 14 residues. Using reference TRBV25-1 and TRBJ1-5 for the parts outside the CDR3, the full variable domain is EADIYQTPRYLVIGTGKKITLECSQTMGHDKMYWYQQDPGMELHLIHYSYGVNSTEKGDLSSESTVSRIRTEHFPLTLESARPSHTSQYLCASSDHQQNQPQHFGDGTRLSIL.

The table lists this clonotype with many counts. The rearrangement links TRBV12-3 or TRBV12-4 to TRBJ2-5, with 11 bases matching TRBD2. The V segment lost 6 bases and the J segment 6 bases; nucleotides outside the gene matches: 9. The CDR3 loop spans 15 amino acids. The CDR3 nucleotides read TGTGCCAGCAGCCGTGCGCTAGCGGGGGGCCAGACCCAGTACTTC. It codes for CASSRALAGGQTQYF.

This clonotype was detected a few times. This chain uses TRBV2 with TRBJ1-2; tentative D call: TRBD1 (6 bases). The CDR3 totals 12 residues. CDR1 and CDR2 from the germline V gene are SNHLY and FYNNEI. V lost 6 bases and J 9 bases, leaving 14 bases between the germline ends. The CDR3: CASSEGGLSYTF. As DNA, the CDR3 is TGTGCCAGCAGCGAGGGGGGGCTTAGCTACACCTTC.

This clonotype was observed many times. The genes are TRBV5-1 and TRBJ1-1; the match to TRBD1 covers 7 bases. Germline lookup yields CDR1 SGHRS and CDR2 YFSETQ. CDR3 length: 16 residues. V was clipped by 2 bases and J by 3 bases; unmatched bases: 10. CDR3 sequence: CASSFVTGLRHTEAFF. The CDR3 DNA is TGCGCCAGCAGCTTTGTGACAGGGCTTCGTCACACTGAAGCTTTCTTT.

This clonotype was recorded a few times. The chain recombines TRBV20-1 with TRBJ1-6, with 7 nucleotides matching TRBD1. From germline, CDR1 is DFQATT and CDR2 SNEGSKA (reference sequence). There are 16 residues in the CDR3. V lost 0 bases and J lost 9; bases outside the gene matches: 11. The CDR3 nucleotides read TGCAGTGCTAGAGATCTGCTTCAGGGGGGAGCTTCACCCCTCCACTTT. This sequence encodes CSARDLLQGGASPLHF.

This clonotype was counted at least ten times. The V and J genes are TRBV7-6 and TRBJ2-2; D is uncertain. Per the germline V gene, CDR1 is SGHVS and CDR2 is FNYEAQ. Trimming shortened V by 7 bases and J by 0 bases, and 9 bases separated the two germline ends. This CDR3 has 14 amino acids. CDR3 coding DNA: TGTGCCAGCACCTTGGGCGCGAACACCGGGGAGCTGTTTTTT. It encodes CASTLGANTGELFF.

This clonotype occurred many times. V usage is TRBV5-4 and J usage is TRBJ2-4, with 12 bases lining up with TRBD1. V trimming: 4 bases; J trimming: 11 bases; junction bases outside the gene matches: 7. The CDR3 runs 14 residues. Germline V gives CDR1 SGHNT, CDR2 YYREEE (reference sequence). CDR3 nucleotide sequence: TGTGCCAGCAGCCTAGGGACAGGGGGCCGCTTTCAGTACTTC. It yields the protein CASSLGTGGRFQYF.

The table lists this clonotype with many counts. The V and J genes are TRBV5-1 and TRBJ2-2; D uncertain. V lost 1 base and J lost 5, with 9 bases in between. This CDR3 has 14 residues. Germline V CDR1 and CDR2: SGHRS, YFSETQ. The CDR3 sequence: CASSLPMGTGELFF. CDR3 nucleotide sequence: TGCGCCAGCAGCTTGCCGATGGGGACCGGGGAGCTGTTTTTT.

The CDR3 reads CASMTSSGNTIYF. Written as DNA, the CDR3 is TGTGCCAGCATGACCAGCTCTGGAAACACCATATATTTT. J is TRBJ1-3 and V is TRBV7-9; no definite D call. Germline CDR1 SEHNR, CDR2 FQNEAQ (reference sequence). CDR3 length equals 13 residues. V was trimmed by 7 bases and J by 0 bases, leaving 7 bases between them. Full variable domain (outside the CDR3, taken from reference TRBV7-9 and TRBJ1-3): DTGVSQNPRHKITKRGQNVTFRCDPISEHNRLYWYRQTLGQGPEFLTYFQNEAQLEKSRLLSDRFSAERPKGSFSTLEIQRTEQGDSAMYLCASMTSSGNTIYFGEGSWLTVV.

The CDR3 sequence: CSASRGASSYEQYV. The CDR3 DNA is TGCAGTGCTAGTCGAGGGGCAAGCTCCTACGAGCAGTACGTC. J is TRBJ2-7 and V is TRBV20-1; D tentatively fits TRBD1 or TRBD2 (5 bases each). Trimming took off 3 bases at V and 0 bases at J, with 12 bases between the two ends. The CDR3 covers 14 residues. Germline V gene data show CDR1 as DFQATT and CDR2 as SNEGSKA (reference sequence).

This clonotype was found a few times. This chain uses TRBV9 with TRBJ1-6; 8 positions agree with TRBD1. The CDR3 totals 15 residues. V lost 0 bases and J lost 6; bases outside the gene matches: 2. Germline lookup yields CDR1 SGDLS and CDR2 YYNGEE. The CDR3 loop reads CASSVDGQGNSPLHF. Here the CDR3 DNA reads TGTGCCAGCAGCGTAGACGGACAGGGTAATTCACCCCTCCACTTT.

This clonotype was found many times. The chain combines TRBV5-5 with TRBJ1-4; 10 nucleotides match TRBD1. Per the germline V gene, CDR1 is SGHKS and CDR2 is YYEKEE (reference sequence). This CDR3 is 15 amino acids long. The trim removed 1 base at V and 9 bases at J, leaving 6 bases unmatched. The CDR3 protein is CASSLTGQGVQKLFF. The DNA of the CDR3 is TGTGCCAGCAGCTTGACAGGACAGGGGGTCCAAAAACTGTTTTTT.

This clonotype was recorded at least ten times. The chain combines TRBV6-5 with TRBJ1-4, with TRBD1 matching over 8 bases. Germline V gene sequence: CDR1 MNHEY, CDR2 SVGAGI. Trimming at V came to 4 bases and at J to 5 bases, leaving 12 bases not matched to a gene. This CDR3 has 17 residues. The CDR3 here is CASSSNIRGLKNEKLFF. CDR3 in DNA: TGTGCCAGCAGTTCCAACATCAGGGGGCTAAAAAATGAAAAACTGTTTTTT.

This clonotype appeared many times. The CDR3 protein is CSARDGQVNTEAFF. The CDR3 DNA is TGCAGTGCTAGAGATGGACAGGTGAACACTGAAGCTTTCTTT. V and J are TRBV20-1 and TRBJ1-1; 7 bases match TRBD1. CDR3 length: 14 amino acids. Germline CDR1 is DFQATT and CDR2 is SNEGSKA (reference sequence). Trimming removed 0 bases from V and 0 bases from J; junction bases left unmatched: 1.

This clonotype was observed many times. This chain connects TRBV5-6 to TRBJ1-2; a possible D gene is TRBD1 (5 bases). Between the trimmed V and J ends, which lost 1 base and 5 bases, there was a span of 21 bases. The CDR3 extends over 17 amino acids. CDR1 and CDR2 (germline): SGHDT, YYEEEE. This chain's CDR3 is CASSLFGRVQERYGYTF. CDR3 bases: TGTGCCAGCAGCTTGTTCGGGCGGGTACAGGAGCGATATGGCTACACCTTC.

This clonotype was seen repeatedly, ten times or more. J is TRBJ1-1 and V is TRBV5-1; 7 nucleotides match TRBD1. Germline V gene sequence: CDR1 SGHRS, CDR2 YFSETQ. There are 15 residues in the CDR3. J was trimmed by 1 base and V by 6 bases; bases with no gene match: 9. The CDR3 region has the DNA TGCGCCAGCAACACAGGGGTAACTACGAACACTGAAGCTTTCTTT. It is translated as CASNTGVTTNTEAFF.

In this sample, this clonotype turned up many times. The gene calls are TRBV20-1 and TRBJ2-5, with D unclear. The CDR3 covers 12 residues. Trimming cost V 2 bases and J 6 bases, with 10 bases left between them. Germline CDR1 and CDR2: DFQATT and SNEGSKA (reference sequence). DNA of the CDR3: TGCAGTGCTAGAACAAGCTCCCAGACCCAGTACTTC. Its translation: CSARTSSQTQYF.

This chain joins TRBV5-1 and TRBJ2-2; D gene uncertain. The CDR3 length is 15 residues. Between the trimmed V and J ends, which lost 0 bases and 3 bases, there was a span of 9 bases. Germline V gene sequence: CDR1 SGHRS, CDR2 YFSETQ. This CDR3 reads CASSLEHKDTGELFF. The DNA for the CDR3 is TGCGCCAGCAGCTTGGAGCATAAAGACACCGGGGAGCTGTTTTTT.

This clonotype occurred many times. The chain employs TRBV7-9 and TRBJ2-7; TRBD1 might be the D (6 bases). With 3 bases removed from V and 2 bases from J, the gap between germline ends came to 11 bases. This CDR3 region has 14 residues. CDR1 and CDR2 (germline): SEHNR, FQNEAQ (reference sequence). The CDR3 nucleotides read TGTGCCAGCAGCTTCCAAGGGGGAACCTACGAGCAGTACGTC. Translating it yields CASSFQGGTYEQYV.